The T cell receptor beta chain described here comes from a study of cytomegalovirus exposure and HLA in healthy donors. Study context: An early release of data contained roughly 86 million unique TCRs, which came from HLA-typed donors.

In regard to this clone: Its cognate antigen is unknown.

The study, taken as a whole, reports: In a later analysis, CMV-associated beta chains were mostly HLA-associated, it appeared.

Each donor's status was that of a healthy bone marrow donor. Primers included in the PCR were 60 Vbeta and 13 Jbeta primers. Original analysis: Some 80 million unique TCR beta chains, 9 million to 14 million shared, were counted in a later analysis. The table came from immunoSEQ multiplex PCR; TCRdb's copy has only in-frame clones and leaves some out. That table furnishes V, J and clone size, whereas the DNA furnished D and trimming. This sample has about 190,000 clones, with about four fifths found just once. The sample consisted of PBMCs. This receptor was taken from a man aged 18 to 35 in good health and CMV-seronegative.

The CDR3 bases are TGTGCCAGCAGCGTACAGGGGAAGGTTTCCGGGGAGCTGTTTTTT. It translates to CASSVQGKVSGELFF. This rearrangement joins TRBV13 to TRBJ2-2; 7 nucleotides line up with TRBD1. This CDR3 is built from 15 residues. Germline V lookup: CDR1 PRHDT, CDR2 FYEKMQ (reference sequence). V was pared by 5 bases and J by 6 bases, with 9 bases of the junction left unmatched.